This TCR beta chain was identified in a study of T cell clonotyping in hematopoietic cell transplantation. Findings and caveats of the study: No sorting was done, leaving CD4 and CD8 contributions mixed.

Data came from immunoSEQ multiplex PCR; TCRdb stores just in-frame clones and leaves some out. The sample yields some 6,300 clones, 85% to 90% seen once. Germline-derived CDR1 and CDR2 are MNHEY and SVGAGI. V gave up 4 bases and J gave up 2 bases; unmatched junction bases: 9. The CDR3 length is 16 residues. In the case of this clone: Its antigen is unidentified.

Blood collection times were about day -28 and days 30, 100, 180 posttransplant. This TCR came from a female patient in her 40s who had an allogeneic stem cell transplant from a related donor, so the T cells may come from the graft donor. Some clones in this sample may be carry-over from other donors' samples. The source material was peripheral blood mononuclear cells, sampled 100 days after allogeneic stem cell transplant. V gene TRBV6-5 combines with J gene TRBJ1-2; 8 bases agree with TRBD1. This chain's CDR3 is CASSSDRVALNYGYTF. As DNA, the CDR3 is TGTGCCAGCAGTTCGGACAGGGTGGCTTTGAACTATGGCTACACCTTC.